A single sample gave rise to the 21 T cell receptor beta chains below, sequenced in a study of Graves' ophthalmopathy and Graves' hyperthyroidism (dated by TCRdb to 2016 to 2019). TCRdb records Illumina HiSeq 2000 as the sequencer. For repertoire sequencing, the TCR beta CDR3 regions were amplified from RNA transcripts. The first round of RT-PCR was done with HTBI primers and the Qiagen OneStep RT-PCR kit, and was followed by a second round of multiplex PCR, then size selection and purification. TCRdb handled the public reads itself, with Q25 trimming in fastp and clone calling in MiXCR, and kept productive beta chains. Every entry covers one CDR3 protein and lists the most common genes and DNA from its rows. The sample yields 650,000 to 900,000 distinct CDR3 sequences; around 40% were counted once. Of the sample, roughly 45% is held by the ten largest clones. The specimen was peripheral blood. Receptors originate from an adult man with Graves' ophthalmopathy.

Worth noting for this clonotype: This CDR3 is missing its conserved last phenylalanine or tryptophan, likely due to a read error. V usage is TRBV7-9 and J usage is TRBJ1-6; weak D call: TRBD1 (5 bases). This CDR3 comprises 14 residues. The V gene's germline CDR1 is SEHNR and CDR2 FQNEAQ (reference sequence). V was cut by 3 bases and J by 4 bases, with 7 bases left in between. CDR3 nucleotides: TGTGCCAGCAGCTTGGGGGGTTATAATTCACCCCTCCACCTT. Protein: CASSLGGYNSPLHL.

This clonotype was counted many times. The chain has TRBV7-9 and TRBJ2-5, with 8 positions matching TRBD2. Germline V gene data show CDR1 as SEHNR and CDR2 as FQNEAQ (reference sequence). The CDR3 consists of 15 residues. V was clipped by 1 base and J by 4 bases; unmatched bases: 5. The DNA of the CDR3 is TGTGCCAGCAGCTTAGTTAGCGGGGAAGGAGAGACCCAGTACTTC. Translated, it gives CASSLVSGEGETQYF.

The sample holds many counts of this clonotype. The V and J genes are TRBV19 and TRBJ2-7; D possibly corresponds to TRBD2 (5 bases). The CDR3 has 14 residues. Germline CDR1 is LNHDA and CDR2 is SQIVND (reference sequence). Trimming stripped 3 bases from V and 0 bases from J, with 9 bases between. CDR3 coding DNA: TGTGCCAGTAGTATCCCGGGGAGCTCCTACGAGCAGTACTTC. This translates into CASSIPGSSYEQYF.

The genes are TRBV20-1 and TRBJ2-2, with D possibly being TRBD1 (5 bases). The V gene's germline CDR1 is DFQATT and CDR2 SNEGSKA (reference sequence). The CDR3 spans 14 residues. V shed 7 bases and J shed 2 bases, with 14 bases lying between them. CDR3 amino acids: CSVRSGSNTGELFF. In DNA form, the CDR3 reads TGCAGTGTCAGGTCAGGGTCCAACACCGGGGAGCTGTTTTTT.

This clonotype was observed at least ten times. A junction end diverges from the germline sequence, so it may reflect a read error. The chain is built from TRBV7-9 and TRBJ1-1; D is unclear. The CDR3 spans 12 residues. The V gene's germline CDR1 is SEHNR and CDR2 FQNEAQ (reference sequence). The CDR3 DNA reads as TGTGCCAGCAGCTTAATGAAGACTGAAGCTTTCTTT. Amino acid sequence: CASSLMKTEAFF.

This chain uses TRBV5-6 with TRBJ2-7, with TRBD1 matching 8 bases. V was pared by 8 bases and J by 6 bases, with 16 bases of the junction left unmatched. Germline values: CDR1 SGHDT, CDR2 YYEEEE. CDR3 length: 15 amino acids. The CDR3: CARSLGQGRSAEQYF. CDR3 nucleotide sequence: TGTGCCAGGAGTCTCGGACAGGGCCGATCGGCCGAGCAGTACTTC.

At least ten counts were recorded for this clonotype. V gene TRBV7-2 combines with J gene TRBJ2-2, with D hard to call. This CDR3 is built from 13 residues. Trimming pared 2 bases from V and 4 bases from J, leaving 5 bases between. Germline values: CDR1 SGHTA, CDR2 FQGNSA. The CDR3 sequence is CASSLYGTGELFF. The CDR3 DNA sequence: TGTGCCAGCAGCTTATACGGCACCGGGGAGCTGTTTTTT.

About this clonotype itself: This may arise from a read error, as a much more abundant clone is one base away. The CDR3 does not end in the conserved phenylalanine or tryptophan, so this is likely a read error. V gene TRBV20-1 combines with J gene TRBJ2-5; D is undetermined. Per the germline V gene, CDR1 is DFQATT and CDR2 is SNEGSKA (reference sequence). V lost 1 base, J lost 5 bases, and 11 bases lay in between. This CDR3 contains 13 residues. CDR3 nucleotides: TGCAGTGCTAGAGGTTTACGGTCGGAGACCCAGTACTGC. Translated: CSARGLRSETQYC.

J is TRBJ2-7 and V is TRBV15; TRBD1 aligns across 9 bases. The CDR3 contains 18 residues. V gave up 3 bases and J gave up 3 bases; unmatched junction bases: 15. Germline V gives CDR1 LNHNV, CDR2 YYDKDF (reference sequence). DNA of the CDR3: TGTGCCACCAGCAGCTCCCCCGGGACAGGGCAATTATTCTACGAGCAGTACTTC. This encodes CATSSSPGTGQLFYEQYF.

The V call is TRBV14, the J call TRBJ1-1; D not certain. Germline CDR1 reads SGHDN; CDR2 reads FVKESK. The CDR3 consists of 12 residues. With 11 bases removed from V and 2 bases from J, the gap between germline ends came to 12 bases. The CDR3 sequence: CASNLDNTEAFF. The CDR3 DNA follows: TGTGCCTCCAACTTGGATAACACTGAAGCTTTCTTT.

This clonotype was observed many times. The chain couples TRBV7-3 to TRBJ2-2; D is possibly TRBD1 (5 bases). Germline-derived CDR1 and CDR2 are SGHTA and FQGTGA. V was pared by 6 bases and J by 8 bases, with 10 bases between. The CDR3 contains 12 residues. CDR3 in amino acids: CASSTGAGELFF. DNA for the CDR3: TGTGCCAGCAGTACTGGGGCGGGGGAGCTGTTTTTT.

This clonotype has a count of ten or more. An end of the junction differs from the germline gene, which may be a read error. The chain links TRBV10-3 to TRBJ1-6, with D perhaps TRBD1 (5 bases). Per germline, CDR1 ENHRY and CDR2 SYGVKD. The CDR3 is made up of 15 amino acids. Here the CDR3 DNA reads TGTGCCAGCAGTTACCTGCTGACTGGGACTTCACCCCTCCACTTT. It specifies CASSYLLTGTSPLHF.

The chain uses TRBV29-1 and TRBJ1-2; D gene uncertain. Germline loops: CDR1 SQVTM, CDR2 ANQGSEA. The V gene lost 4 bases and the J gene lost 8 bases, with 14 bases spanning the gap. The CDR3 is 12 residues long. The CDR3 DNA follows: TGCAGCGTTGGACGTTACCTTGTGGGCTACACCTTC. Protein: CSVGRYLVGYTF.

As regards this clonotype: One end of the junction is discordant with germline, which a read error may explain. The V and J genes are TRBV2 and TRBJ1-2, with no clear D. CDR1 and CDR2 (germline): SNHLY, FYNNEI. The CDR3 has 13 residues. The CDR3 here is CASSVGGFDGYTF. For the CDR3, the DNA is TGTGCCAGCAGTGTGGGCGGATTTGATGGCTATACCTTC.

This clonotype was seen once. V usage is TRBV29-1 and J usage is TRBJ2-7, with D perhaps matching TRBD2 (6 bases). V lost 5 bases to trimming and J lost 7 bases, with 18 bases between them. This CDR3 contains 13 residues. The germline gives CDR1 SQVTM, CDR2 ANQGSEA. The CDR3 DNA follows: TGCAGCGTTCTTAGGGAGAGGAGCGGGGAGCAGTACTTC. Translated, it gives CSVLRERSGEQYF.

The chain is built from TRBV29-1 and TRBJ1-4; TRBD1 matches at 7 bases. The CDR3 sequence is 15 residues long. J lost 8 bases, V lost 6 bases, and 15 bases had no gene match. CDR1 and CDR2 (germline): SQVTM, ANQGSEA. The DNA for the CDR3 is TGCAGCGTGGACTTAACGGGACAGACCCTCGAAAAACTGTTTTTT. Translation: CSVDLTGQTLEKLFF.

The chain's CDR3 is CASSERGPGTGELFF. In nucleotides, the CDR3 is TGTGCCAGCAGTGAGAGGGGACCGGGGACCGGGGAGCTGTTTTTT. This rearrangement joins TRBV2 to TRBJ2-2; D is possibly TRBD1 or TRBD2 (5 bases each). Trimming stripped 3 bases from V and 5 bases from J, with 13 bases between. The CDR3 loop spans 15 amino acids. CDR1 and CDR2 (germline): SNHLY, FYNNEI. Full variable domain (missing parts from reference TRBV2 and TRBJ2-2): EPEVTQTPSHQVTQMGQEVILRCVPISNHLYFYWYRQILGQKVEFLVSFYNNEISEKSEIFDDQFSVERPDGSNFTLKIRSTKLEDSAMYFCASSERGPGTGELFFGEGSRLTVL.

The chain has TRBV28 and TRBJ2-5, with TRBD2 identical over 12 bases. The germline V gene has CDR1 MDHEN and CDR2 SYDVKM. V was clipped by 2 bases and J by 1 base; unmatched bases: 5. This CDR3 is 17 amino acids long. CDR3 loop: CASSLPQGLAGQETQYF. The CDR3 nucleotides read TGTGCCAGCAGTTTACCTCAGGGACTAGCGGGCCAAGAGACCCAGTACTTC.

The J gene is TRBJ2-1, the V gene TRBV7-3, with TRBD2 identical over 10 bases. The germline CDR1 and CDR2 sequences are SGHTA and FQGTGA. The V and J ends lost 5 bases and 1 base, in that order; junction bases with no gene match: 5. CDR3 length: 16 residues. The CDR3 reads CASSPNSGGSYNEQFF. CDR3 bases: TGTGCCAGCAGCCCCAATAGCGGGGGGTCCTACAATGAGCAGTTCTTC.

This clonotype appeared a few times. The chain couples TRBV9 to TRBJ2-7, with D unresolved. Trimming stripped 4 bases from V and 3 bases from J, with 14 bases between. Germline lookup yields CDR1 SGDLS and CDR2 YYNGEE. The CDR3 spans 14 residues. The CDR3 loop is CASSPRAGYYEQYF. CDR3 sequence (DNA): TGTGCCAGCAGCCCCCGTGCAGGATACTACGAGCAGTACTTC.

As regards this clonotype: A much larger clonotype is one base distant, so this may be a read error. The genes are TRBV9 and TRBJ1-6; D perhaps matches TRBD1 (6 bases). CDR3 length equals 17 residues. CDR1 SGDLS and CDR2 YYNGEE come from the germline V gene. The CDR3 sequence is CASSGNRESGYNPPLHF. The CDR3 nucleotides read TGTGCCAGCAGCGGGAACAGGGAATCGGGATATAATCCACCCCTCCACTTT.